This T cell receptor beta chain was documented in a study of blood T cell repertoires in COVID-19. Germline CDR1 is SGHRS and CDR2 is YFSETQ. V dropped 0 bases and J dropped 3; count of bases not matched to a gene: 1. The CDR3 is 15 amino acids. Some clones are missing from TCRdb's copy, which holds only in-frame ones; the method was immunoSEQ multiplex PCR. The sample lists about 94,000 clones, roughly 74% seen once, with 6.3% in the top ten. The genes are TRBV5-1 and TRBJ1-5; 9 nucleotides agree with TRBD1. What was sequenced was peripheral blood. The source is a man aged 70-80 years with COVID-19, enrolled during active disease. The CDR3: CASSLGDRANQPQHF. DNA of the CDR3: TGCGCCAGCAGCTTGGGGGACAGGGCCAATCAGCCCCAGCATTTT.